The 8 T cell receptor beta chains reported below all come from one sample, sequenced in a study of T cell clonality in common variable immunodeficiency. No antigen has been assigned to these receptors. Overall study results and limits: Reportedly, TCR beta sequences from common variable immunodeficiency showed fewer deletions and N-nucleotide insertions.

TCRdb's copy holds only in-frame clones and misses some; the assay was immunoSEQ multiplex PCR. The sample offers 32,000 or so clones and no singletons, the top ten holding approximately 6.5%. Source material: peripheral blood mononuclear cells. These receptors all stem from a human donor with common variable immunodeficiency.

In this sample, this clone turned up a few times. The read ends 3 residues shy of where the CDR3 ends; the end is completed using the germline J gene. The chain combines TRBV20-1 with TRBJ2-1, with 8 bases fitting TRBD2. Germline assignment: CDR1 DFQATT and CDR2 SNEGSKA (reference sequence). The CDR3 is made up of 14 amino acids. The V gene end was trimmed by 0 bases and the J gene end by 9 bases; junction bases not matched to a gene: 7. CDR3 protein: CSAREAAGDSEQFF. The DNA read from the CDR3 is TGCAGTGCTAGAGAGGCAGCGGGGGATTCTGAG.

At least ten counts were recorded for this clone. The read is 3 residues too short to cover the CDR3 end, so that end is filled in from the germline J gene. The V and J genes are TRBV18 and TRBJ1-5; 7 nucleotides match TRBD1. The germline V gene encodes CDR1 KGHSH and CDR2 LQKENI. The CDR3 has 15 amino acids. V was clipped by 3 bases and J by 3 bases; unmatched bases: 5. Incomplete CDR3 DNA: TGTGCCAGCTCACCCGGACAGGATCCCAATCAGCCC. Amino acid sequence: CASSPGQDPNQP. The full CDR3 is CASSPGQDPNQPQHF.

Concerning this clone itself: The sequence runs out 3 residues before the end of the CDR3; the remainder is reconstructed from the germline J gene. The chain employs TRBV7-8 and TRBJ2-1, with 8 bases identical to TRBD2. The V segment lost 3 bases and the J segment 0 bases; nucleotides outside the gene matches: 4. There are 16 residues in the CDR3. CDR1 is SGHVS, CDR2 FQNEAQ, per germline. CDR3 sequence: CASSFVAGGSYNEQFF. CDR3 DNA (partial): TGTGCCAGCAGCTTCGTCGCGGGGGGCTCCTACAATGAG.

This clone was observed many times. The CDR3 goes on 3 residues after the read ends, and that part is filled in from the germline J gene. The rearrangement links TRBV7-9 to TRBJ2-3, with 8 bases identical to TRBD1. V dropped 5 bases and J dropped 1; count of bases not matched to a gene: 5. This CDR3 has 15 residues. Germline CDR1 and CDR2: SEHNR and FQNEAQ (reference sequence). The CDR3 reads CASSLATGGTDTQYF. Incomplete CDR3 DNA: TGTGCCAGCAGCCTCGCGACAGGGGGCACAGATACG.

This clone was seen a few times. From the germline J gene comes the end of the CDR3, since the read stops 3 residues before it. The J gene is TRBJ2-1, the V gene TRBV6-1, with 10 bases fitting TRBD2. V dropped 4 bases and J dropped 5; count of bases not matched to a gene: 8. The CDR3 spans 16 residues. Germline V gene lookup returns CDR1 MNHNS and CDR2 SASEGT. Here the CDR3 reads CASSGPERGGDNEQFF. The CDR3 DNA, read in part, is TGTGCCAGCAGTGGGCCGGAGCGGGGGGGAGACAATGAG.

This clone has ten or more counts. From the germline J gene comes the end of the CDR3, since the read stops 3 residues before it. This rearrangement joins TRBV30 to TRBJ2-5; TRBD1 agrees at 8 bases. The CDR3 extends over 13 amino acids. The V gene end was trimmed by 4 bases and the J gene end by 5 bases; junction bases not matched to a gene: 6. Germline V gene data show CDR1 as GTSNPN and CDR2 as SVGIG (reference sequence). The CDR3 reads CAWTRQGTETQYF. The part of the CDR3 DNA that was read is TGTGCCTGGACGCGACAGGGGACGGAGACC.

In the case of this clone: The read ends 3 residues before the CDR3 terminus; that terminus is restored from the germline J gene. The chain carries TRBV7-9 and TRBJ2-1; 9 bases line up with TRBD2. The CDR3 is 15 amino acids. Germline V gene lookup returns CDR1 SEHNR and CDR2 FQNEAQ (reference sequence). Trimming removed 6 bases from V and 8 bases from J; junction bases left unmatched: 11. Here the CDR3 reads CASSSGEGLAHEQFF. The CDR3 DNA, read in part, is TGTGCCAGCAGTTCAGGGGAGGGACTAGCCCATGAG.

This clone showed up many times. The read ends 3 residues before the CDR3 terminus; that terminus is restored from the germline J gene. This sequence joins TRBV30 and TRBJ1-5; 8 nucleotides line up with TRBD1. J lost 0 bases, V lost 1 base, and 11 bases had no gene match. The germline V gene encodes CDR1 GTSNPN and CDR2 SVGIG (reference sequence). The CDR3 is made up of 18 amino acids. Partial CDR3 DNA: TGTGCCTGGAGTGGAGGGACAGGATTCACTATTAGCAATCAGCCC. The encoded protein is CAWSGGTGFTISNQP. The whole CDR3 sequence is CAWSGGTGFTISNQPQHF.